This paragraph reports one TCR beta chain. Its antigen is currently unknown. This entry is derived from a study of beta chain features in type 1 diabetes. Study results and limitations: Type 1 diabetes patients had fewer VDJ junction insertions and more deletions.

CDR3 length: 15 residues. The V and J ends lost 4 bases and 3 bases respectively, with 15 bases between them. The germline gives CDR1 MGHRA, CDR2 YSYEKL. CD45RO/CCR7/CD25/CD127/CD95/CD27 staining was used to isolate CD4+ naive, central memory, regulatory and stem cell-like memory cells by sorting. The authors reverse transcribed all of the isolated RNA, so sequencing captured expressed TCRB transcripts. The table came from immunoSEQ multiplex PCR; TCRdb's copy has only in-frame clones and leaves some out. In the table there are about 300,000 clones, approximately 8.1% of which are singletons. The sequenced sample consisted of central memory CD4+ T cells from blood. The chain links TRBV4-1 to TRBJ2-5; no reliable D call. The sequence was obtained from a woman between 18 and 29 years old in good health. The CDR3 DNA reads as TGCGCCAGCAGCCCCTATCTAAGCGACAAAGAGACCCAGTACTTC. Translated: CASSPYLSDKETQYF.